Described below is a single TCR beta chain sequence and its context. The data were taken from a study of blood T cell repertoires in COVID-19. Study-wide background: Spain, Italy and the United States supplied samples that represented acute and convalescent COVID-19. Nucleic acid was either cDNA or gDNA, and it came from T cells, B-cell-depleted T cells, or PBMCs.

This study enrolled people aged about 18 to 95 from about two dozen US geographic areas. Measured with immunoSEQ multiplex PCR; TCRdb has only the in-frame clones, and not every one. Among about 270,000 clones listed, around 90% were seen once. CDR1 is SQVTM and CDR2 is ANQGSEA in the germline V gene. The CDR3 consists of 17 residues. Deletions cut 0 bases from V and 1 base from J, with 16 bases between. The source is a woman between 50 and 59 years old who had recovered from COVID-19. The chain couples TRBV29-1 to TRBJ2-1; tentatively, D is TRBD1 (7 bases). Sequenced: PBMCs or T cells enriched from blood (not recorded which). Here the CDR3 reads CSVEDPGGYGSYNEQFF. CDR3 sequence (DNA): TGCAGCGTTGAAGATCCAGGGGGGTACGGGTCCTACAATGAGCAGTTCTTC.